The sequence of this TCR beta chain was determined in a study of regulatory T cells in long-lasting Graves disease. Specified time point: newly diagnosed GD, antithyroid drugs for less than 3 months. Preparation of the TCR library used RNA extracted from PBMCs. Graves' disease diagnoses used American Thyroid Association guidelines. Points on this clonotype: Its target is unknown.

Points from the study as a whole: Analyses excluded thyroid tissue, covering peripheral blood alone. Fewer public clonotypes were shared by new patients (approximately 1,000) than by persistent patients (around 2,900).

Assembly of TCR beta libraries relied on iRepertoire HTBI primers together with Arm-PCR of CDR3 regions. TCRdb independently ran MiXCR on the multiplex PCR reads; one entry per CDR3 protein. Of almost 450,000 distinct CDR3 sequences in the sample, around 17% were seen once. The sample was also linked to a second study, of T cells in Graves' hyperthyroidism and ophthalmopathy.

The specimen was peripheral blood mononuclear cells (PBMCs), collected at new diagnosis, from a patient treated with antithyroid drugs. The sequence came from a woman in her twenties or thirties with Graves disease.

The CDR3 region is CASSLDAGRNSPLHF. The CDR3 DNA is TGTGCCAGCAGCTTGGACGCGGGTCGGAATTCACCCCTCCACTTT. The V call is TRBV5-6, the J call TRBJ1-6; no definite D call. Between the trimmed V and J ends, which lost 0 bases and 7 bases, there was a span of 11 bases. This CDR3 region has 15 residues. Germline CDR1 SGHDT, CDR2 YYEEEE.